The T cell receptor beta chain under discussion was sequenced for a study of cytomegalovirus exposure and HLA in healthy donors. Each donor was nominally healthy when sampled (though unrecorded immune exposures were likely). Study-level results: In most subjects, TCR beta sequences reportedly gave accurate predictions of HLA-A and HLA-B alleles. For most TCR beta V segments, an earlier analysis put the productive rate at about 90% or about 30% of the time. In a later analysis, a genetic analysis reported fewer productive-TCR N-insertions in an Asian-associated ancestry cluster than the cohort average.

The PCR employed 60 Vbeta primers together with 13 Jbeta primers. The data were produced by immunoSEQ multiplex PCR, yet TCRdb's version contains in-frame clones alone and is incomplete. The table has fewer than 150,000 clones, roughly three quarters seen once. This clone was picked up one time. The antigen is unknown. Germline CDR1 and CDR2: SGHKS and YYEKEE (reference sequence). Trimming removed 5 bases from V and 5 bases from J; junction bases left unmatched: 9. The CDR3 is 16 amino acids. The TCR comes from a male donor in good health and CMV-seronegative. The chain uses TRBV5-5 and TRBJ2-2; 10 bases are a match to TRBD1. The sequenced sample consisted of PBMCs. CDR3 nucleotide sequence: TGTGCCAGCAGACCGTGGGACAGGGGTTCAACCGGGGAGCTGTTTTTT. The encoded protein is CASRPWDRGSTGELFF.